This T cell receptor (beta chain) emerged from a study of cytomegalovirus exposure and HLA in healthy donors. Sequenced by immunoSEQ multiplex PCR; TCRdb stores in-frame clones only, minus some. This repertoire shows approximately 120,000 clones, around nine tenths found once; its top ten account for 2% to 2.5%. Study-level points and caveats: Reports indicated that the classifier achieved high specificity and sensitivity in diagnosing cytomegalovirus status.

The germline gives CDR1 SNHLY, CDR2 FYNNEI. Trimming took 10 bases from V and 0 from J; bases not matched to a gene: 4. The CDR3 totals 13 residues. Comments on this clone: Its antigen remains unidentified.

Sequences were obtained from PBMCs. The sequence derives from a woman aged 18-29 years in good health and CMV-seronegative. The rearrangement links TRBV2 to TRBJ1-1; 8 nucleotides line up with TRBD1. CDR3 DNA sequence: TGTGCCACACAGACAGGGGTGAACACTGAAGCTTTCTTT. Residues: CATQTGVNTEAFF.